This T cell receptor beta chain was captured by sequencing in a study of blood T cells in healthy people across ages. The CDR3 extends over 15 amino acids. Germline values: CDR1 DFQATT, CDR2 SNEGSKA (reference sequence). V was cut by 3 bases and J by 4 bases, with 15 bases left in between. It was with a sample-barcoded 5' primer and a J-beta primer mix that a second PCR of roughly 7 to 12 cycles was run. TCRdb reanalysed the 5' RACE reads using MiXCR and keeps one entry per CDR3 protein. The table has about 1.1 million distinct CDR3 sequences, roughly two fifths seen once. The clonotype originates from a man aged 18 to 30 in good health. The sequencing input was blood. The chain combines TRBV20-1 with TRBJ2-2; no clear D gene. The CDR3 DNA sequence: TGCAGTGCTAGTAGTTCCAGCGTTGGCACCGGGGAGCTGTTTTTT. It specifies CSASSSSVGTGELFF.